These 32 T cell receptor beta chains were sequenced from one sample in a study of cytomegalovirus exposure and HLA in healthy donors. A multiplex PCR was run with 60 Vbeta primers and 13 Jbeta primers. Produced via immunoSEQ multiplex PCR; TCRdb's table is partial and in-frame only. The repertoire holds about 130,000 clones, with approximately 80% as singletons. Sequencing was done on a sample of PBMCs. Source of these receptors: a boy aged 2 to 9 in good health and CMV-seronegative.

The V and J genes are TRBV9 and TRBJ1-6, with D perhaps TRBD1 (5 bases). The CDR3 totals 14 residues. The germline CDR1 and CDR2 sequences are SGDLS and YYNGEE. The V gene lost 7 bases and the J gene lost 7 bases, with 15 bases spanning the gap. CDR3 residues: CASSTAGLNSPLHF. The DNA for the CDR3 is TGTGCCAGCTCGACAGCTGGACTAAATTCACCCCTCCACTTT.

V and J are TRBV6-5 and TRBJ2-3; 9 nucleotides line up with TRBD2. CDR3 length: 14 amino acids. The germline gives CDR1 MNHEY, CDR2 SVGAGI. The V and J ends lost 8 bases and 5 bases, in that order; junction bases with no gene match: 8. CDR3 region: CASAGGPARDTQYF. CDR3 nucleotides: TGTGCCAGCGCGGGGGGGCCGGCGAGAGATACGCAGTATTTT.

J is TRBJ1-2 and V is TRBV4-2; D gene uncertain. Germline V gene lookup returns CDR1 LGHNA and CDR2 YNFKEQ. Trimming shortened V by 0 bases and J by 2 bases, and 4 bases separated the two germline ends. The CDR3 covers 13 residues. Here the CDR3 reads CASSQERNYGYTF. The CDR3 coding sequence is TGTGCCAGCAGCCAAGAGCGCAACTATGGCTACACCTTC.

The chain joins TRBV9 to TRBJ2-1, with D maybe TRBD1 (6 bases). This CDR3 has 15 residues. Germline V gives CDR1 SGDLS, CDR2 YYNGEE. V was pared by 7 bases and J by 0 bases, with 14 bases between. CDR3 amino acids: CASGLGAGSYNEQFF. CDR3 in DNA: TGTGCCAGCGGTCTGGGGGCAGGCTCCTACAATGAGCAGTTCTTC.

The V gene is TRBV29-1, the J gene TRBJ1-2; D might be TRBD1 (5 bases). The ends were cut back, 6 bases at V and 2 bases at J, with 19 bases in the middle. This CDR3 comprises 15 residues. Germline V gene sequence: CDR1 SQVTM, CDR2 ANQGSEA. The DNA of the CDR3 is TGCAGCGTCGAACCGGGACTGACTTTAAACTATGGCTACACCTTC. It codes for CSVEPGLTLNYGYTF.

The V gene is TRBV5-6, the J gene TRBJ2-3; a possible D gene is TRBD2 (6 bases). CDR1 SGHDT and CDR2 YYEEEE come from the germline V gene. V dropped 4 bases and J dropped 5 bases, with 11 bases sitting between them. The CDR3 extends over 13 amino acids. The CDR3: CASSRDSGDTQYF. The DNA of the CDR3 is TGTGCCAGCAGCAGGGACTCCGGAGATACGCAGTATTTT.

This clone was counted a few times. J is TRBJ2-7 and V is TRBV6-1; 7 nucleotides match TRBD1. Germline loops: CDR1 MNHNS, CDR2 SASEGT. CDR3 length: 13 amino acids. Trimming removed 8 bases from V and 4 bases from J; junction bases left unmatched: 8. CDR3: CASGTVLPYEQYV. In DNA form, the CDR3 reads TGTGCCAGCGGGACAGTGTTACCTTACGAGCAGTACGTC.

The V call is TRBV6-1, the J call TRBJ1-2; D is unresolved. Trimming took 5 bases from V and 7 from J, leaving 14 bases between them. CDR3 length equals 13 residues. Germline CDR1 reads MNHNS; CDR2 reads SASEGT. The CDR3 loop reads CASSSFEKPGYTF. CDR3 bases: TGTGCCAGCAGTTCCTTTGAGAAACCTGGCTACACCTTC.

The table lists this clone with a count of one. J is TRBJ2-1 and V is TRBV15; D ambiguous. With 0 bases removed from V and 1 base from J, the gap between germline ends came to 4 bases. Germline CDR1 LNHNV, CDR2 YYDKDF (reference sequence). The CDR3 is made up of 14 amino acids. The CDR3: CATSRDRSYNEQFF. The CDR3 DNA sequence: TGTGCCACCAGCAGAGATCGTTCCTACAATGAGCAGTTCTTC. Complete variable domain (other parts from reference TRBV15 and TRBJ2-1): DAMVIQNPRYQVTQFGKPVTLSCSQTLNHNVMYWYQQKSSQAPKLLFHYYDKDFNNEADTPDNFQSRRPNTSFCFLDIRSPGLGDTAMYLCATSRDRSYNEQFFGPGTRLTVL.

This clone was recorded a few times. The chain joins TRBV25-1 to TRBJ2-7, with D maybe TRBD2 (6 bases). The CDR3 runs to 15 residues. Germline CDR1 is MGHDK and CDR2 is SYGVNS. V gave up 5 bases and J gave up 4 bases, with 18 bases separating them. This CDR3 reads CASSHPGGGGYEQYF. CDR3 nucleotides: TGTGCCAGCAGTCACCCCGGCGGTGGGGGGTACGAGCAGTACTTC.

The CDR3 spells CASKRNSNQPQHF. CDR3 coding DNA: TGTGCCAGCAAGCGGAATAGCAATCAGCCCCAGCATTTT. This sequence joins TRBV2 and TRBJ1-5; unclear D gene. The V end lost 7 bases, the J end lost 0 bases, and 7 bases lay between the germline ends. This CDR3 contains 13 residues. Per the germline V gene, CDR1 is SNHLY and CDR2 is FYNNEI.

This chain links TRBV7-8 with TRBJ2-2; D remains ambiguous. The CDR3 has 13 residues. The V end lost 3 bases, the J end lost 3 bases, and 5 bases lay between the germline ends. Germline V gene lookup returns CDR1 SGHVS and CDR2 FQNEAQ. This CDR3 reads CASSFSDTGELFF. Written as DNA, the CDR3 is TGTGCCAGCAGCTTTTCTGACACCGGGGAGCTGTTTTTT.

This chain connects TRBV9 to TRBJ2-3; tentatively, D is TRBD2 (5 bases). Germline CDR1 reads SGDLS; CDR2 reads YYNGEE. This CDR3 is 16 amino acids long. Trimming stripped 3 bases from V and 5 bases from J, with 19 bases between. DNA of the CDR3: TGTGCCAGCAGCGAGATGGACTCACCTCGGGGAGATACGCAGTATTTT. Its translation is CASSEMDSPRGDTQYF. The whole variable domain, filled in from reference TRBV9 and TRBJ2-3, reads DSGVTQTPKHLITATGQRVTLRCSPRSGDLSVYWYQQSLDQGLQFLIQYYNGEERAKGNILERFSAQQFPDLHSELNLSSLELGDSALYFCASSEMDSPRGDTQYFGPGTRLTVL.

The rearrangement links TRBV2 to TRBJ2-7, with 8 positions matching TRBD2. Germline V lookup: CDR1 SNHLY, CDR2 FYNNEI. The CDR3 is 14 amino acids. V lost 8 bases to trimming and J lost 6 bases; unmatched junction nucleotides: 12. CDR3 region: CASALPGGRSEQYF. Written as DNA, the CDR3 is TGTGCCAGCGCCCTCCCGGGGGGGCGATCCGAGCAGTACTTC. Using reference TRBV2 and TRBJ2-7 for the parts outside the CDR3, the full variable domain is EPEVTQTPSHQVTQMGQEVILRCVPISNHLYFYWYRQILGQKVEFLVSFYNNEISEKSEIFDDQFSVERPDGSNFTLKIRSTKLEDSAMYFCASALPGGRSEQYFGPGTRLTVT.

Note on this clone: Within the sample, other DNA sequences also encode this same CDR3. The chain uses TRBV12-5 and TRBJ2-5; the D gene is possibly TRBD1 (6 bases). V lost 2 bases to trimming and J lost 5 bases, with 18 bases between them. The germline V gene has CDR1 LGHNT and CDR2 FRNRAP. CDR3 length equals 16 residues. This CDR3 reads CASGLLGRGEQETQYF. Written as DNA, the CDR3 is TGTGCTAGTGGTTTGTTGGGCAGGGGAGAGCAGGAGACCCAGTACTTC.

The chain combines TRBV6-5 with TRBJ2-3; tentatively, D is TRBD2 (6 bases). This CDR3 region has 14 residues. The germline CDR1 and CDR2 sequences are MNHEY and SVGAGI. Trimming pared 5 bases from V and 2 bases from J, leaving 11 bases between. CDR3 DNA sequence: TGTGCCAGCAGTGGGGGGTCCTCCACAGATACGCAGTATTTT. Residues: CASSGGSSTDTQYF.

V and J are TRBV14 and TRBJ1-1; 9 positions match TRBD1. Germline CDR1 and CDR2: SGHDN and FVKESK. V shed 4 bases, J shed 6 bases, and the junction held 6 bases outside the gene matches. The CDR3 is made up of 14 amino acids. Here the CDR3 reads CASSRDRDVPEAFF. In DNA form, the CDR3 reads TGTGCCAGCAGCCGGGACAGGGATGTCCCTGAAGCTTTCTTT.

This clone was seen just once. V is TRBV18 and J is TRBJ1-1; 7 bases match TRBD1. CDR1 KGHSH and CDR2 LQKENI come from the germline V gene. V was pared by 4 bases and J by 7 bases, with 3 bases of the junction left unmatched. This CDR3 has 12 amino acids. The CDR3 here is CASSLGQVEAFF. As DNA, the CDR3 is TGTGCCAGCTCACTAGGACAGGTTGAAGCTTTCTTT.

The J gene is TRBJ2-3, the V gene TRBV4-2; 10 nucleotides match TRBD2. J gave up 0 bases and V 0 bases, and 15 bases lay outside the gene matches. The V gene's germline CDR1 is LGHNA and CDR2 YNFKEQ. CDR3 length equals 21 residues. In DNA, the CDR3 is TGTGCCAGCAGCCAAGATGGGGATGGGGGAGCGGGGGGGCCTAGCACAGATACGCAGTATTTT. As protein: CASSQDGDGGAGGPSTDTQYF.

The rearrangement links TRBV9 to TRBJ1-1; 10 positions agree with TRBD1. CDR1 SGDLS and CDR2 YYNGEE come from the germline V gene. This CDR3 is 17 amino acids long. The V and J ends lost 0 bases and 2 bases, in that order; junction bases with no gene match: 7. CDR3 sequence (DNA): TGTGCCAGCAGCGTAGCTCCGACAGGGGGCCATAACACTGAAGCTTTCTTT. It encodes CASSVAPTGGHNTEAFF.

V is TRBV9 and J is TRBJ1-2; 8 positions agree with TRBD1. V was pared by 5 bases and J by 5 bases, with 5 bases of the junction left unmatched. The CDR3 totals 13 residues. CDR1 and CDR2 from the germline V gene are SGDLS and YYNGEE. The CDR3 protein is CASSHGQGYGYTF. CDR3 nucleotide sequence: TGTGCCAGCAGTCACGGACAGGGTTATGGCTACACCTTC.

CDR3 in amino acids: CASSFRVIADTQYF. In DNA, the CDR3 is TGTGCCAGCAGCTTCAGGGTTATCGCAGATACGCAGTATTTT. The chain uses TRBV11-1 and TRBJ2-3; the D gene is possibly TRBD1 (5 bases). Trimming removed 3 bases from V and 4 bases from J, with 11 bases in between. CDR3 length: 14 residues. Germline CDR1 and CDR2: SGHAT and FQDESV (reference sequence).

This chain joins TRBV27 and TRBJ2-3, with 14 nucleotides matching TRBD2. V dropped 5 bases and J dropped 5; count of bases not matched to a gene: 3. In germline, CDR1 is MNHEY, CDR2 SMNVEV (reference sequence). The CDR3 is 15 amino acids. CDR3 in amino acids: CASSRLAGGQDTQYF. The CDR3, as DNA: TGTGCCAGCAGTAGACTAGCGGGGGGGCAAGATACGCAGTATTTT.

J is TRBJ2-2 and V is TRBV27; D might be TRBD2 (6 bases). This CDR3 has 23 residues. Germline lookup yields CDR1 MNHEY and CDR2 SMNVEV (reference sequence). V dropped 2 bases and J dropped 3 bases, with 34 bases sitting between them. The CDR3 sequence is CASSLPRSQFGGASALYTGELFF. The CDR3 DNA follows: TGTGCCAGCAGTTTACCGCGGTCCCAGTTTGGAGGCGCTAGCGCCCTATACACCGGGGAGCTGTTTTTT.

The chain carries TRBV30 and TRBJ2-7, with TRBD2 matching over 9 bases. This CDR3 has 16 amino acids. Germline-derived CDR1 and CDR2 are GTSNPN and SVGIG (reference sequence). The J segment lost 2 bases and the V segment lost 1 base, leaving 9 bases of the junction unmatched. The CDR3 DNA sequence: TGTGCCTGGAGTGAGGCTAGCGGGGTCCCTCCCTACGAGCAGTACTTC. Translating gives CAWSEASGVPPYEQYF.

In DNA, the CDR3 is TGTGCCAGCAGCCCCCCGGCAGGGGGATCGAACACTGAAGCTTTCTTT. Encoded protein: CASSPPAGGSNTEAFF. This chain connects TRBV9 to TRBJ1-1; 7 nucleotides agree with TRBD1. Trimming at V came to 4 bases and at J to 1 base, leaving 10 bases not matched to a gene. In germline, CDR1 is SGDLS, CDR2 YYNGEE. This CDR3 has 16 amino acids.

This clone was seen just once. The rearrangement uses TRBV6-5 and TRBJ2-2; weak D call: TRBD1 (6 bases). Germline CDR1 is MNHEY and CDR2 is SVGAGI. The CDR3 covers 14 residues. Trimming took off 5 bases at V and 4 bases at J, with 11 bases between the two ends. The CDR3 reads CASSTGTSTGELFF. CDR3 in DNA: TGTGCCAGCAGTACCGGGACAAGCACCGGGGAGCTGTTTTTT.

This clone was seen a few times. The V and J genes are TRBV4-1 and TRBJ1-4; tentatively, D is TRBD1 (5 bases). The V gene lost 2 bases and the J gene lost 3 bases, with 19 bases spanning the gap. This CDR3 has 18 amino acids. Per the germline V gene, CDR1 is MGHRA and CDR2 is YSYEKL. CDR3 DNA sequence: TGCGCCAGCAGCCAAACTCCGGACCGCCCGGGGGCTAATGAAAAACTGTTTTTT. It translates to CASSQTPDRPGANEKLFF.

This chain connects TRBV12-5 to TRBJ1-2; no clear D. V was trimmed by 4 bases and J by 8 bases, leaving 20 bases between them. CDR1 is LGHNT, CDR2 FRNRAP, per germline. The CDR3 consists of 15 residues. The CDR3 loop reads CASGYFLVSAGGYTF. CDR3 nucleotides: TGTGCTAGTGGTTATTTCCTGGTCTCCGCGGGAGGCTACACCTTC. The whole variable domain, filled in from reference TRBV12-5 and TRBJ1-2, reads DARVTQTPRHKVTEMGQEVTMRCQPILGHNTVFWYRQTMMQGLELLAYFRNRAPLDDSGMPKDRFSAEMPDATLATLKIQPSEPRDSAVYFCASGYFLVSAGGYTFGSGTRLTVV.

This clone was seen a few times. The chain links TRBV6-6 to TRBJ1-3, with 8 bases identical to TRBD1. J lost 8 bases, V lost 4 bases, and 10 bases had no gene match. Germline V CDR1 and CDR2: MNHNY, SVGAGI (reference sequence). The CDR3 consists of 15 residues. CDR3 amino acids: CASSSSWDRRDTIYF. The CDR3 bases are TGTGCCAGCAGTTCCTCGTGGGACAGGCGGGACACCATATATTTT.

J is TRBJ2-1 and V is TRBV7-3; D is uncertain. Germline V gene data show CDR1 as SGHTA and CDR2 as FQGTGA. Trimming took 2 bases from V and 4 from J, leaving 9 bases between them. The length of the CDR3 is 14 residues. CDR3: CASSLESVYNEQFF. DNA for the CDR3: TGTGCCAGCAGCTTAGAGTCTGTTTACAATGAGCAGTTCTTC.

The rearrangement uses TRBV28 and TRBJ2-3; TRBD2 might be the D (6 bases). The CDR3 loop spans 18 amino acids. Deletions cut 5 bases from V and 0 bases from J, with 21 bases between. Germline V gene sequence: CDR1 MDHEN, CDR2 SYDVKM. In DNA, the CDR3 is TGTGCCAGCAGTCTCCTAAAGGGGCTAGCGCATAGCACAGATACGCAGTATTTT. It specifies CASSLLKGLAHSTDTQYF. The full variable domain, rest sourced from reference TRBV28 and TRBJ2-3, is DVKVTQSSRYLVKRTGEKVFLECVQDMDHENMFWYRQDPGLGLRLIYFSYDVKMKEKGDIPEGYSVSREKKERFSLILESASTNQTSMYLCASSLLKGLAHSTDTQYFGPGTRLTVL.